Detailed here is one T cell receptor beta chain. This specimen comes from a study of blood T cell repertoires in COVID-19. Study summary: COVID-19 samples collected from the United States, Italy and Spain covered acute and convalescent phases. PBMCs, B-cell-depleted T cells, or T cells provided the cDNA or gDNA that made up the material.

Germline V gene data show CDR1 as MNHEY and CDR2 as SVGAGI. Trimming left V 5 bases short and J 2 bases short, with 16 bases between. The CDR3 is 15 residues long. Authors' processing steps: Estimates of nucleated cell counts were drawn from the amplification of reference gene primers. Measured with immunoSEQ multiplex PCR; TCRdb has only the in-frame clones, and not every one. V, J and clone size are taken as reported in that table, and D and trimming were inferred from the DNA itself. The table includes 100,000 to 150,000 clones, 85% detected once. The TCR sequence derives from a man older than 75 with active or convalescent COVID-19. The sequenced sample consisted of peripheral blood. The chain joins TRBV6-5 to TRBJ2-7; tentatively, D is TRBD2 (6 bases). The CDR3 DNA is TGTGCCAGCAGTCCGGAGGGGCTCTCTACCTACGAGCAGTACTTC. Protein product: CASSPEGLSTYEQYF.